This T cell receptor beta chain was captured by sequencing in a study of beta chain features in type 1 diabetes. The study's findings and limits: Researchers could not determine here whether HLA type influences TCRB rearrangement. PCR might favor shorter templates, but any such skew would affect patients and controls equally. Shorter TCRB CDR3s, moderately but significantly so, were found in Type 1 diabetes patients in all four CD4+ subsets. VDJ junctions from patients with type 1 diabetes contained fewer insertions and more deletions.

This clone has a handful of counts. What it binds is unknown. cDNA synthesis used the whole RNA isolate, giving expressed TCRB sequences. Profiling relied on immunoSEQ multiplex PCR, and the TCRdb table lists in-frame clones only, not all of them. The sample has around 280,000 clones, approximately 16% seen once. The ends lost 4 bases at V and 3 bases at J; junction bases unmatched: 9. CDR3 length equals 16 residues. Germline V lookup: CDR1 MDHEN, CDR2 SYDVKM. This chain uses TRBV28 with TRBJ2-7; 10 nucleotides agree with TRBD2. The sequence derives from a man between 18 and 29 years old with type 1 diabetes. The specimen sequenced was naive CD4+ T cells from blood. The CDR3 DNA is TGTGCCAGCAGTTCCCCCGGGACTAGCGTGATCTACGAGCAGTACTTC. Protein sequence: CASSSPGTSVIYEQYF.